The next 28 T cell receptor beta chains were all read from a single sample in a study of cytomegalovirus exposure and HLA in healthy donors. This PCR relied on a set of 60 Vbeta primers and 13 Jbeta primers. Libraries were prepared by immunoSEQ multiplex PCR; TCRdb keeps only in-frame clonotypes and omits some of them. The profile shows roughly 140,000 clones, around 81% of them singletons. Sequencing was done on a sample of PBMCs. Receptor source: a man in his forties or fifties in good health and CMV-seropositive.

V is TRBV11-2 and J is TRBJ2-1, with D possibly TRBD1 on 5 matching bases. CDR1 and CDR2 (germline): SGHAT, FQNNGV. Between the trimmed V and J ends, which lost 1 base and 14 bases, there was a span of 15 bases. The CDR3 extends over 13 amino acids. DNA of the CDR3: TGTGCCAGCAGCTTAGGTCCACAGGATAATGAGTTCTTC. As protein: CASSLGPQDNEFF. Combining the CDR3 with reference TRBV11-2 and TRBJ2-1 gives the whole variable domain EAGVAQSPRYKIIEKRQSVAFWCNPISGHATLYWYQQILGQGPKLLIQFQNNGVVDDSQLPKDRFSAERLKGVDSTLKIQPAKLEDSAVYLCASSLGPQDNEFFGPGTRLTVL.

The sample holds a few counts of this clone. The chain is built from TRBV5-4 and TRBJ2-3, with TRBD2 as a possible D gene (6 bases). The CDR3 runs to 16 residues. V lost 4 bases and J lost 4, with 19 bases in between. Per germline, CDR1 SGHNT and CDR2 YYREEE (reference sequence). This CDR3 reads CASSRGPTWGADTQYF. CDR3 sequence (DNA): TGTGCCAGCAGCCGGGGTCCTACCTGGGGGGCAGATACGCAGTATTTT.

This clone was counted between two and nine times. The J gene is TRBJ1-2, the V gene TRBV29-1; 10 bases agree with TRBD1. This CDR3 region has 15 residues. V shed 6 bases and J 7 bases; nucleotides not matched to a gene: 14. CDR1 and CDR2 from the germline V gene are SQVTM and ANQGSEA. Here the CDR3 reads CSVETRTGGSGGYTF. The CDR3 DNA is TGCAGCGTAGAAACCCGGACAGGGGGAAGCGGTGGCTACACCTTC.

V is TRBV2 and J is TRBJ2-7; D not certain. CDR3 length: 12 residues. CDR1 and CDR2 (germline): SNHLY, FYNNEI. Trimming removed 6 bases from V and 4 bases from J, with 10 bases in between. CDR3 nucleotides: TGTGCCAGCAGCGGAGTCCGGTACGAGCAGTACTTC. This sequence encodes CASSGVRYEQYF.

The chain recombines TRBV4-3 with TRBJ1-1; the D gene is possibly TRBD1 (6 bases). Trimming removed 1 base at V and 0 bases at J, with 9 bases between. CDR1 and CDR2 (germline): LGHNA, YSLEER. CDR3 length: 15 amino acids. The CDR3 coding sequence is TGCGCCAGCAGCCAAGGCCAGGGGTTGAACACTGAAGCTTTCTTT. Residues: CASSQGQGLNTEAFF.

V usage is TRBV13 and J usage is TRBJ2-7; tentative D call: TRBD1 (6 bases). Trimming cost V 0 bases and J 4 bases, with 10 bases left between them. The CDR3 covers 14 residues. Per germline, CDR1 PRHDT and CDR2 FYEKMQ (reference sequence). CDR3: CASSLGDSSYEQYF. The CDR3 DNA reads TGTGCCAGCAGCTTAGGGGACAGCTCATACGAGCAGTACTTC.

The chain has TRBV7-8 and TRBJ2-1; TRBD1 agrees at 7 bases. The CDR3 totals 15 residues. Germline assignment: CDR1 SGHVS and CDR2 FQNEAQ. The V gene end was trimmed by 1 base and the J gene end by 2 bases; junction bases not matched to a gene: 2. The CDR3 reads CASSLEGQTYNEQFF. In DNA, the CDR3 is TGTGCCAGCAGCTTAGAGGGACAGACCTACAATGAGCAGTTCTTC.

V and J are TRBV5-4 and TRBJ2-7; D possibly corresponds to TRBD1 (6 bases). CDR1 is SGHNT and CDR2 is YYREEE in the germline V gene (reference sequence). V shed 4 bases and J shed 3 bases, with 14 bases lying between them. This CDR3 is built from 14 residues. The DNA of the CDR3 is TGTGCCAGCAGCAGACCGGGACAAAACTACGAGCAGTACTTC. Protein sequence: CASSRPGQNYEQYF.

This sequence joins TRBV10-1 and TRBJ1-4; TRBD1 matches 7 bases. Trimming removed 2 bases from V and 6 bases from J; junction bases left unmatched: 3. Germline values: CDR1 WNHNN, CDR2 SYGVQD (reference sequence). The CDR3 runs to 14 residues. CDR3 bases: TGCGCCAGCAGTGAGACAGGGGCCTATGAAAAACTGTTTTTT. It specifies CASSETGAYEKLFF.

The CDR3 protein is CASSSDGQGLPYGYTF. The CDR3, as DNA: TGCGCCAGCAGCTCAGATGGACAGGGGCTTCCCTATGGCTACACCTTC. This chain connects TRBV5-1 to TRBJ1-2, with 9 bases matching TRBD1. The germline V gene has CDR1 SGHRS and CDR2 YFSETQ. CDR3 length equals 16 residues. V was pared by 3 bases and J by 4 bases, with 10 bases of the junction left unmatched.

This clone has only one observation. The V call is TRBV4-2, the J call TRBJ1-1; 9 nucleotides match TRBD1. V dropped 3 bases and J dropped 3; count of bases not matched to a gene: 8. Germline CDR1 LGHNA, CDR2 YNFKEQ. The CDR3 is 16 amino acids. The CDR3 sequence is CASSHPGQGWHTEAFF. The CDR3 coding sequence is TGTGCCAGCAGCCATCCGGGACAGGGTTGGCACACTGAAGCTTTCTTT.

The chain couples TRBV6-5 to TRBJ2-2; a weak D match, TRBD2 (6 bases). V was clipped by 2 bases and J by 7 bases, with 11 bases between them. In germline, CDR1 is MNHEY, CDR2 SVGAGI. This CDR3 is built from 14 residues. Written as DNA, the CDR3 is TGTGCCAGCAGTTACGGGGGGTTCGGCGGGGAGCTGTTTTTT. This translates into CASSYGGFGGELFF.

Concerning this clone: At one end the junction does not follow the germline gene, possibly because of a read error. The J gene is TRBJ2-5, the V gene TRBV7-8; 8 bases map to TRBD1. The germline gives CDR1 SGHVS, CDR2 FQNEAQ. This CDR3 spans 12 amino acids. CDR3 sequence reads: CAIQDRGESQYF. The CDR3 nucleotides are TGTGCCATCCAAGACAGGGGAGAGTCCCAGTACTTC. The full variable domain, rest sourced from reference TRBV7-8 and TRBJ2-5, is GAGVSQSPRYKVAKRGQDVALRCDPISGHVSLFWYQQALGQGPEFLTYFQNEAQLDKSGLPSDRFFAERPEGSVSTLKIQRTQQEDSAVYLCAIQDRGESQYFGPGTRLLVL.

This clone was counted only a few times. Here the CDR3 reads CASSPLRGEQYF. DNA of the CDR3: TGTGCCAGCAGTCCCCTCCGGGGGGAGCAGTACTTC. The chain combines TRBV27 with TRBJ2-5, with 7 bases matching TRBD2. Germline trimming cut 5 bases from V and 11 bases from J; bases unmatched to any gene: 8. Germline lookup yields CDR1 MNHEY and CDR2 SMNVEV (reference sequence). The CDR3 spans 12 residues.

The chain uses TRBV28 and TRBJ1-2, with D possibly being TRBD1 (5 bases). Between the trimmed V and J ends, which lost 6 bases and 8 bases, there was a span of 22 bases. This CDR3 region has 15 residues. CDR1 and CDR2 from the germline V gene are MDHEN and SYDVKM. CDR3 protein: CASRIEDGGRRGYTF. CDR3 DNA: TGTGCCAGCAGGATAGAGGACGGGGGGAGGAGGGGCTACACCTTC.

The rearrangement links TRBV7-4 to TRBJ1-5, with no clear D. The CDR3 consists of 13 residues. V was shortened by 5 bases and J by 4 bases, with 9 bases between the two germline ends. Germline loops: CDR1 SGHVT, CDR2 SQSDAQ. In DNA form, the CDR3 reads TGTGCCAGCAGCCTACCGGTTAATCAGCCCCAGCATTTT. This translates into CASSLPVNQPQHF.

The chain has TRBV7-8 and TRBJ1-5, with D tentatively TRBD1 (6 bases). Trimming took 8 bases from V and 2 from J, leaving 10 bases between them. Germline V gene sequence: CDR1 SGHVS, CDR2 FQNEAQ. This CDR3 has 13 amino acids. In nucleotides, the CDR3 is TGTGCCAGCGCAAACAGGGGCAATCAGCCCCAGCATTTT. Protein sequence: CASANRGNQPQHF.

This rearrangement joins TRBV6-1 to TRBJ1-1, with D perhaps matching TRBD1 (5 bases). The germline CDR1 and CDR2 sequences are MNHNS and SASEGT. This CDR3 is 15 amino acids long. Trimming stripped 2 bases from V and 7 bases from J, with 17 bases between. The CDR3 region is CASSERSTARREAFF. The CDR3 bases are TGTGCCAGCAGTGAACGTTCGACAGCTAGGCGTGAAGCTTTCTTT.

Remarks on this clone: Germline and junction disagree at one end, which may indicate a read error. The V and J genes are TRBV7-7 and TRBJ1-1, with 7 bases fitting TRBD1. Per the germline V gene, CDR1 is SSHAT and CDR2 is FNYEAQ (reference sequence). This CDR3 contains 14 residues. CDR3 sequence: CASSLVQGRSEAFF. The CDR3 coding sequence is TGTGCTAGCAGCTTAGTACAGGGGCGGTCTGAAGCTTTCTTT.

The rearrangement links TRBV10-3 to TRBJ2-3, with 10 bases lining up with TRBD1. The CDR3 loop spans 16 amino acids. The junction had 10 bases not matched to a gene; V was cut back by 6 bases and J by 4 bases. Germline V gives CDR1 ENHRY, CDR2 SYGVKD. In nucleotides, the CDR3 is TGTGCCATCAGGGACAGGGGGAGCCTTTTGTCAGATACGCAGTATTTT. Protein product: CAIRDRGSLLSDTQYF.

The rearrangement links TRBV5-1 to TRBJ1-1, with D possibly matching TRBD1 (5 bases). V lost 3 bases and J lost 1, with 19 bases in between. The germline V gene has CDR1 SGHRS and CDR2 YFSETQ. The CDR3 extends over 17 amino acids. CDR3 sequence: CASSSTTQGTRNTEAFF. CDR3 nucleotides: TGCGCCAGCAGCTCCACCACCCAGGGTACGAGGAACACTGAAGCTTTCTTT.

This chain joins TRBV7-9 and TRBJ2-7; TRBD1 matches at 7 bases. Trimming removed 1 base from V and 1 base from J; junction bases left unmatched: 4. Looked up from germline, CDR1 is SEHNR and CDR2 is FQNEAQ (reference sequence). The CDR3 runs to 15 residues. The CDR3 DNA reads TGTGCCAGCAGCTTAGACGGACAGGCATCCTACGAGCAGTACTTC. This encodes CASSLDGQASYEQYF. Full variable domain (missing parts from reference TRBV7-9 and TRBJ2-7): DTGVSQNPRHKITKRGQNVTFRCDPISEHNRLYWYRQTLGQGPEFLTYFQNEAQLEKSRLLSDRFSAERPKGSFSTLEIQRTEQGDSAMYLCASSLDGQASYEQYFGPGTRLTVT.

This sequence joins TRBV6-5 and TRBJ2-7, with D possibly being TRBD2 (5 bases). In germline, CDR1 is MNHEY, CDR2 SVGAGI. The CDR3 totals 14 residues. Trimming removed 5 bases at V and 3 bases at J, with 14 bases between. The CDR3 reads CASSDLYRDYEQYF. The CDR3 region has the DNA TGTGCCAGCAGTGATCTTTACCGGGACTACGAGCAGTACTTC.

This clone was detected once. This sequence joins TRBV15 and TRBJ2-7; TRBD1 agrees at 7 bases. Germline V lookup: CDR1 LNHNV, CDR2 YYDKDF (reference sequence). The CDR3 is 14 amino acids. The J segment lost 4 bases and the V segment lost 3 bases, leaving 6 bases of the junction unmatched. CDR3 residues: CATSSAGGGYEQYF. The CDR3 DNA reads TGTGCCACCAGCAGCGCAGGGGGTGGATACGAGCAGTACTTC.

V gene TRBV11-2 combines with J gene TRBJ1-1; D perhaps matches TRBD1 (6 bases). This CDR3 comprises 14 residues. Germline V gene data show CDR1 as SGHAT and CDR2 as FQNNGV. V dropped 3 bases and J dropped 1 base, with 9 bases sitting between them. The CDR3 nucleotides read TGTGCCAGCAGCTTCTCAGGGGAGAACACTGAAGCTTTCTTT. It is translated as CASSFSGENTEAFF.

The chain uses TRBV6-5 and TRBJ1-2; no firm D call. The V end was cut by 4 bases, the J end by 6 bases, with 18 bases between. The germline CDR1 and CDR2 sequences are MNHEY and SVGAGI. The CDR3 consists of 15 residues. The CDR3 sequence: CASSSEGLERNGYTF. The CDR3 DNA sequence: TGTGCCAGCAGTTCGGAGGGCCTCGAACGGAATGGCTACACCTTC.

The chain combines TRBV19 with TRBJ1-1; D gene uncertain. V lost 7 bases, J lost 0 bases, and 18 bases lay in between. Germline CDR1 LNHDA, CDR2 SQIVND (reference sequence). This CDR3 has 16 amino acids. The CDR3 reads CASTPVAALMNTEAFF. The DNA of the CDR3 is TGTGCCAGTACCCCTGTCGCGGCCCTCATGAACACTGAAGCTTTCTTT.

The rearrangement links TRBV18 to TRBJ1-4; D might be TRBD1 (6 bases). The CDR3 extends over 13 amino acids. Trimming stripped 3 bases from V and 6 bases from J, with 8 bases between. Germline assignment: CDR1 KGHSH and CDR2 LQKENI. The CDR3 sequence is CASSPDSYEKLFF. The CDR3 DNA reads TGTGCCAGCTCACCGGACAGTTATGAAAAACTGTTTTTT.